The sequence of this TCR beta chain was determined in a study of cytomegalovirus exposure and HLA in healthy donors. Whole-study results and caveats: Versus the approximately 670-donor mean, an Asian-associated ancestry cluster reportedly showed fewer N-insertions in a later analysis. About 87% or about 30% of the time was how often most TCR beta V segments were productive, according to an earlier analysis.

For this clone: Its antigen is still unknown.

Primers for the PCR totalled 60 Vbeta and 13 Jbeta. Profiled with immunoSEQ multiplex PCR; TCRdb holds only in-frame clones, not every one. This repertoire includes more than 200,000 clones. The V gene's germline CDR1 is SNHLY and CDR2 FYNNEI. The CDR3 runs 15 residues. With 5 bases clipped from V and 3 bases from J, the junction kept 8 bases outside the gene matches. The clonotype comes from a woman aged 25 to 39 in good health and CMV-seropositive. The chain joins TRBV2 to TRBJ2-3; 7 nucleotides line up with TRBD1. The sample consisted of PBMCs. CDR3 amino acids: CASSLGQVETDTQYF. DNA for the CDR3: TGTGCCAGCAGTCTCGGACAGGTAGAGACAGATACGCAGTATTTT.